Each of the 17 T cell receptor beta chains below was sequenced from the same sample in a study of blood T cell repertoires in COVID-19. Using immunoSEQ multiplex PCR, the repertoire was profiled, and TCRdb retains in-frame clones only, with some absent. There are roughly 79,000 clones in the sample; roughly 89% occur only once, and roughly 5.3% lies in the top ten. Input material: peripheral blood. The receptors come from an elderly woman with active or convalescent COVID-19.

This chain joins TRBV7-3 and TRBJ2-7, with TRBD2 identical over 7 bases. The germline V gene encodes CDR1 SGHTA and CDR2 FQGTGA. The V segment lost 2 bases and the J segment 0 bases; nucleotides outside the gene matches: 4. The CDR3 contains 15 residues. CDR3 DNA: TGTGCCAGCAGCTTAGACTCGGGGGGCTCCTACGAGCAGTACTTC. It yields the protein CASSLDSGGSYEQYF.

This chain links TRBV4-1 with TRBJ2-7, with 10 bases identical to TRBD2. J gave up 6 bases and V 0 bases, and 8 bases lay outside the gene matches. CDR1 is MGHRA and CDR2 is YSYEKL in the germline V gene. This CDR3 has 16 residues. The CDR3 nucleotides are TGCGCCAGCAGCCAAGAGGCTAGCAGCGGGGGGGCCGAGCAGTACTTC. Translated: CASSQEASSGGAEQYF.

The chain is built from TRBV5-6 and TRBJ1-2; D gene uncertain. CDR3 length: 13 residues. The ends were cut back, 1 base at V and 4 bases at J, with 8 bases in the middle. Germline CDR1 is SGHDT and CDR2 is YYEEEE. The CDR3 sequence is CASSLRRGYGYTF. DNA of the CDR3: TGTGCCAGCAGCTTGCGGCGGGGCTATGGCTACACCTTC.

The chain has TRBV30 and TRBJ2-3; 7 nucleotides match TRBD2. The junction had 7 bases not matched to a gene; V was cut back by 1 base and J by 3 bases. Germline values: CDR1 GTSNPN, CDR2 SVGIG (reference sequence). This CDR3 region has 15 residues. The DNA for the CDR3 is TGTGCCTGGAGTGCGGGGGGACTGGCGACAGATACGCAGTATTTT. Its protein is CAWSAGGLATDTQYF.

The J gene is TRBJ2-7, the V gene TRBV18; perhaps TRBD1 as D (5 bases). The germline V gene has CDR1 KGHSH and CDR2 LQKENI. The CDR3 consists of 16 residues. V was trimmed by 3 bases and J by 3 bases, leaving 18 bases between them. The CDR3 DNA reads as TGTGCCAGCTCACCCCAAACCTCGACAGTAGGCTACGAGCAGTACTTC. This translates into CASSPQTSTVGYEQYF.

The CDR3 sequence: CASSRRGSYEQYF. The CDR3 DNA sequence: TGTGCCAGCAGCCGCAGAGGTTCCTACGAGCAGTACTTC. This chain uses TRBV7-2 with TRBJ2-7; D unresolved. Trimming shortened V by 5 bases and J by 1 base, and 9 bases separated the two germline ends. Germline V lookup: CDR1 SGHTA, CDR2 FQGNSA. The CDR3 is 13 residues long.

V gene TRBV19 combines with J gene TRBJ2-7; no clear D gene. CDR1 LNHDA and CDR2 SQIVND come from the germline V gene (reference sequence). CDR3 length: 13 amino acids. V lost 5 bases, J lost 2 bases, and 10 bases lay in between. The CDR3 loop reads CASSANWPYEQYF. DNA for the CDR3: TGTGCCAGTAGTGCCAATTGGCCCTACGAGCAGTACTTC.

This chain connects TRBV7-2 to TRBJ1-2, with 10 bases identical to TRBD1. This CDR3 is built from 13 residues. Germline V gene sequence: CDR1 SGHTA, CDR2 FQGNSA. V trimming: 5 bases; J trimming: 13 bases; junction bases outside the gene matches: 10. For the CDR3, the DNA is TGTGCCAGCAGCGGGTACCGGGACAGGGGACTCACCTTC. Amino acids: CASSGYRDRGLTF.

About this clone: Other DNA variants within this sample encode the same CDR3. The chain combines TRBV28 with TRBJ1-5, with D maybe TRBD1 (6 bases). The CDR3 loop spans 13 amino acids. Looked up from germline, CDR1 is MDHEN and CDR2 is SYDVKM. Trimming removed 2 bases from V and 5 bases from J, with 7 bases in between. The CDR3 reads CASSLRGYQPQHF. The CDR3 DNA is TGTGCCAGCAGTTTAAGGGGGTATCAGCCCCAGCATTTT.

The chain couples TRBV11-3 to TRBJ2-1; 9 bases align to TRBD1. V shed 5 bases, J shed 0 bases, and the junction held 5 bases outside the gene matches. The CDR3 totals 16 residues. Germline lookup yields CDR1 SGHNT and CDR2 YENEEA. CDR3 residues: CASSPRDRVSYNEQFF. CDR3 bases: TGTGCCAGCAGCCCAAGGGACAGGGTCTCCTACAATGAGCAGTTCTTC.

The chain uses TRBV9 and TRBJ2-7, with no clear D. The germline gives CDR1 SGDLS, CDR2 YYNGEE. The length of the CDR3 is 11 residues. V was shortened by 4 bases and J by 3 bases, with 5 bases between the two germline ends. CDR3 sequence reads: CASSRDYEQYF. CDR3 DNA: TGTGCCAGCAGCCGAGACTACGAGCAGTACTTC. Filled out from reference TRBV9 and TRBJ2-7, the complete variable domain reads DSGVTQTPKHLITATGQRVTLRCSPRSGDLSVYWYQQSLDQGLQFLIQYYNGEERAKGNILERFSAQQFPDLHSELNLSSLELGDSALYFCASSRDYEQYFGPGTRLTVT.

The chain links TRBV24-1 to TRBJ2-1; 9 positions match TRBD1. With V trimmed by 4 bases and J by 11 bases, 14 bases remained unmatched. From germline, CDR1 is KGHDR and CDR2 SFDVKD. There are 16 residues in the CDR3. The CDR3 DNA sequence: TGTGCCACCAGTGACCCCCGACAGGGGGGGGCGGCACAGCAGTTCTTC. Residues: CATSDPRQGGAAQQFF.

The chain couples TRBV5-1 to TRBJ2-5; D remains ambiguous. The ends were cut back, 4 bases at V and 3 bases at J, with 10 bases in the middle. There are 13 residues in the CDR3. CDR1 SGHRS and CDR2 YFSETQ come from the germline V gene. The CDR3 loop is CASSPFPEETQYF. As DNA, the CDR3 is TGCGCCAGCAGCCCGTTCCCAGAAGAGACCCAGTACTTC.

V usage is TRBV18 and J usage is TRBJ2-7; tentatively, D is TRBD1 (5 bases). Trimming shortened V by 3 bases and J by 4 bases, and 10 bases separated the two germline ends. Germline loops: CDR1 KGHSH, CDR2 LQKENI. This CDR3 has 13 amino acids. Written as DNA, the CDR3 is TGTGCCAGCTCACCTGGGGCTCTTTACGAGCAGTACTTC. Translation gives CASSPGALYEQYF.

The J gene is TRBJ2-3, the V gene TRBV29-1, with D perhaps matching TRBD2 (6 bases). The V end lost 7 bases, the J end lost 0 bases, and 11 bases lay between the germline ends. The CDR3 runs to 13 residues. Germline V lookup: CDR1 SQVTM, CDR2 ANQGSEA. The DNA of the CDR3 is TGCAGCGGCCGGACTACCAGCACAGATACGCAGTATTTT. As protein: CSGRTTSTDTQYF.

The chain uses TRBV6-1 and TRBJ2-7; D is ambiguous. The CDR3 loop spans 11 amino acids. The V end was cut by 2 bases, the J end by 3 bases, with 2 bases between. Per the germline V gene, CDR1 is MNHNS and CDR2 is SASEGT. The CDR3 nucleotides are TGTGCCAGCAGTGAATACTACGAGCAGTACTTC. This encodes CASSEYYEQYF.

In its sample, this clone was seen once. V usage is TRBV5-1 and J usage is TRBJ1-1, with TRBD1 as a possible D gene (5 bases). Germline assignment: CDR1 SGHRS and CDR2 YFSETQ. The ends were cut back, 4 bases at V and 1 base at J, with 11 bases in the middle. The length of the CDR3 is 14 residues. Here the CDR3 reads CASSPGSENTEAFF. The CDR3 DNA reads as TGCGCCAGCAGCCCAGGGTCGGAGAACACTGAAGCTTTCTTT.